This T cell receptor beta chain was identified during a study of CD8+CD57+ T cells in acquired aplastic anemia. Patients picked for sequencing had shown CD8+CD57+ cell expansion detected by flow cytometry. By the time of blood sampling, patients had still received no therapy. This clonotype has more than one count but fewer than ten. Germline values: CDR1 SNHLY, CDR2 FYNNEI. The V and J ends lost 6 bases and 2 bases, in that order; junction bases with no gene match: 13. This CDR3 has 17 amino acids. The template for TCR beta VDJ and CDR3 sequence profiling was genomic DNA. TCRdb called the reads again in MiXCR, with one record for every CDR3 protein. The table shows around 430,000 distinct CDR3 sequences, with around a third occurring only once.

The genes are TRBV2 and TRBJ2-7; 10 nucleotides align to TRBD1. Sequenced material: sorted CD4+, CD8+, or CD8+CD57+ T cells (not recorded which) from PBMCs. The clonotype was recovered from a human donor with aplastic anemia. In nucleotides, the CDR3 is TGTGCCAGCAGCCAGGGGGGTGCGGGACAGGGGACCTACGAGCAGTACTTC. Protein product: CASSQGGAGQGTYEQYF.